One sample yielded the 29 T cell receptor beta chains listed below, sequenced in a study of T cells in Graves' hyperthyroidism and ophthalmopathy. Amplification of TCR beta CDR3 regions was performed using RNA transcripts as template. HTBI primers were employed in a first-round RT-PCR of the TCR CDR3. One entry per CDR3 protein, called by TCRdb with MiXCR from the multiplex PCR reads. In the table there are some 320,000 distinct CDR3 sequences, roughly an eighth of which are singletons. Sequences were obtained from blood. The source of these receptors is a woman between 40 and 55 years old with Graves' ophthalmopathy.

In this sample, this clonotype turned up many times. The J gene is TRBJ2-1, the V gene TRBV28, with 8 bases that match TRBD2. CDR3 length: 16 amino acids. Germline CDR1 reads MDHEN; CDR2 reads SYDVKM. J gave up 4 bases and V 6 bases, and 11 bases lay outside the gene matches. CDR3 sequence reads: CASRGPGLETYNEQFF. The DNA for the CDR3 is TGTGCCAGCAGGGGACCGGGACTAGAGACTTACAATGAGCAGTTCTTC.

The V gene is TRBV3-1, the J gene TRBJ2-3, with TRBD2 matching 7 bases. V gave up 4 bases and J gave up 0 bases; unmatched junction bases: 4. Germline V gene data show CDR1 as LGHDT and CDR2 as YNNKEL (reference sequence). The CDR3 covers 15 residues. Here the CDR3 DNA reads TGTGCCAGCAGCCCCGAAGCGGGAAGCACAGATACGCAGTATTTT. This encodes CASSPEAGSTDTQYF.

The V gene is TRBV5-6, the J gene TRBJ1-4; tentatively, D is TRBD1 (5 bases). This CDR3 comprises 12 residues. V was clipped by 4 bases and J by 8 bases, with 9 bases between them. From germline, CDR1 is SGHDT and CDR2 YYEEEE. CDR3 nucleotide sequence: TGTGCCAGCAGCGCCCCAGGGGAAAAACTGTTTTTT. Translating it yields CASSAPGEKLFF.

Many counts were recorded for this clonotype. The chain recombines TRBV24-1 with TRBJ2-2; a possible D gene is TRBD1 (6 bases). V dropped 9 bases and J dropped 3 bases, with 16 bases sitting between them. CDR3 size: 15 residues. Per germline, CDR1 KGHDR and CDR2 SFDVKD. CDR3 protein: CATGRNRVDTGELFF. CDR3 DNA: TGTGCCACCGGGCGGAACAGGGTCGACACCGGGGAGCTGTTTTTT.

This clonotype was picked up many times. In nucleotides, the CDR3 is TGTGCCAGCAGTGACTTGACAGGGGGGGAAGCTTTCTTT. Translation: CASSDLTGGEAFF. The V gene is TRBV6-4, the J gene TRBJ1-1; 9 bases map to TRBD1. V shed 1 base and J 8 bases; nucleotides not matched to a gene: 2. Germline-derived CDR1 and CDR2 are MRHNA and SNTAGT. The CDR3 extends over 13 amino acids.

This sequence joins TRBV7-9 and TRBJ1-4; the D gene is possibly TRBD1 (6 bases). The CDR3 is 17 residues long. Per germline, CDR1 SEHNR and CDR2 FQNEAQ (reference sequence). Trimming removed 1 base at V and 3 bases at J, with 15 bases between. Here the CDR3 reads CASSLGYGGAANEKLFF. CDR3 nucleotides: TGTGCCAGCAGCTTAGGGTATGGGGGCGCGGCTAATGAAAAACTGTTTTTT.

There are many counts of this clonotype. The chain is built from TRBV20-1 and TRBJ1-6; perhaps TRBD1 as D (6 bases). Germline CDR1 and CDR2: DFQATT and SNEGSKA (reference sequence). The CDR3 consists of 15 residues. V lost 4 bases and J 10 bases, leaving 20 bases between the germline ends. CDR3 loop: CSATRGGRGHSPLHF. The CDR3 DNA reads TGCAGTGCTACCCGGGGGGGTAGGGGACACTCACCCCTCCACTTT.

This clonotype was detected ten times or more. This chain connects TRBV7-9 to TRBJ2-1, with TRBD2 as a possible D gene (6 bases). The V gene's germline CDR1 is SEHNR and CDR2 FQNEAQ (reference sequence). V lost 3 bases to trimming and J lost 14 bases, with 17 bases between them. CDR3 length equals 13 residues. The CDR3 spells CASSFVGGRDEFF. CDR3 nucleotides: TGTGCCAGCAGCTTCGTCGGGGGACGCGACGAGTTCTTC.

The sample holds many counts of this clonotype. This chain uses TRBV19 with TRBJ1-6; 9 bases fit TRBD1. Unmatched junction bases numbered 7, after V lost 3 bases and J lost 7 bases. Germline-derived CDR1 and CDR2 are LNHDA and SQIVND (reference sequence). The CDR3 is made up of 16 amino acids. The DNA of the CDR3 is TGTGCCAGTAGTATTGGCCGGGACAGGGCAAATTCACCCCTCCACTTT. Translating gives CASSIGRDRANSPLHF.

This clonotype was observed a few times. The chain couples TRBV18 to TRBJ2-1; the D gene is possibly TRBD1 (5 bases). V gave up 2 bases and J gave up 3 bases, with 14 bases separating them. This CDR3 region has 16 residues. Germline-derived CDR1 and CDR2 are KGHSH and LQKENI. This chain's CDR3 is CASSPIEERGYNEQFF. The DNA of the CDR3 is TGTGCCAGCTCACCAATAGAAGAAAGGGGCTACAATGAGCAGTTCTTC. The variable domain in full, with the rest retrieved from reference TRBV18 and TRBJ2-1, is NAGVMQNPRHLVRRRGQEARLRCSPMKGHSHVYWYRQLPEEGLKFMVYLQKENIIDESGMPKERFSAEFPKEGPSILRIQQVVRGDSAAYFCASSPIEERGYNEQFFGPGTRLTVL.

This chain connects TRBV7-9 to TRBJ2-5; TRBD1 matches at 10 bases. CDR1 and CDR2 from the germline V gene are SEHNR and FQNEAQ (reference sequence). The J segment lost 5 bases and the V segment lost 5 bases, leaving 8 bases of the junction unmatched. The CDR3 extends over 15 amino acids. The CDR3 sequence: CASSRRTGGGETQYF. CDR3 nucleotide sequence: TGTGCCAGCAGCCGACGGACAGGGGGGGGGGAGACCCAGTACTTC.

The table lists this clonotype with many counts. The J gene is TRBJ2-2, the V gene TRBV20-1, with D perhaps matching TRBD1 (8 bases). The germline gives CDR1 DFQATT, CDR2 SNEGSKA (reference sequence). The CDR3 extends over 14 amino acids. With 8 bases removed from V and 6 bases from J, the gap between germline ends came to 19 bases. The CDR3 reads CSTSRQGRAGELFF. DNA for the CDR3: TGCAGTACGAGTAGACAGGGGAGGGCCGGGGAGCTGTTTTTT.

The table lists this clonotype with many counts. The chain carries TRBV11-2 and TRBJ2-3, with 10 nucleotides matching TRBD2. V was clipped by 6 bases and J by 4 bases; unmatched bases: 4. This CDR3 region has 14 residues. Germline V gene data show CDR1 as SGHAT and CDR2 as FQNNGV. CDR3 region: CASRIAGGPDTQYF. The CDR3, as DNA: TGTGCCAGCAGAATAGCGGGAGGCCCAGATACGCAGTATTTT. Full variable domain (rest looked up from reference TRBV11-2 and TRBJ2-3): EAGVAQSPRYKIIEKRQSVAFWCNPISGHATLYWYQQILGQGPKLLIQFQNNGVVDDSQLPKDRFSAERLKGVDSTLKIQPAKLEDSAVYLCASRIAGGPDTQYFGPGTRLTVL.

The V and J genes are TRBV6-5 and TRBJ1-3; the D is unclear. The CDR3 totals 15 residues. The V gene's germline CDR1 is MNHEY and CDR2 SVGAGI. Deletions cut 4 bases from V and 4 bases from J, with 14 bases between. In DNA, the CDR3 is TGTGCCAGCAGTTCACCCCGGATAACGGGAAACACCATATATTTT. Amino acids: CASSSPRITGNTIYF.

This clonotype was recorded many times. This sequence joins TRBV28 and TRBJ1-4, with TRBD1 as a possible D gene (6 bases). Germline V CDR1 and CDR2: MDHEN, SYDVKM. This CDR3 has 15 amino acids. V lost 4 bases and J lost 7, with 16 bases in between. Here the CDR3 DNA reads TGTGCCAGCAGTTCCGGACAGAATTGGAGTGAAAAACTGTTTTTT. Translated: CASSSGQNWSEKLFF.

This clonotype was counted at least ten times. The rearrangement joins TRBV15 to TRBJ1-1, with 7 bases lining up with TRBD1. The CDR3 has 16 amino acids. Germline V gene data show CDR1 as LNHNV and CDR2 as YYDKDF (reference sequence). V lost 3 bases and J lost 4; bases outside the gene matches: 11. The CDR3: CATSRGQGGGGTEAFF. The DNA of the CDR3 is TGTGCCACCAGCAGGGGGCAAGGGGGCGGAGGCACTGAAGCTTTCTTT.

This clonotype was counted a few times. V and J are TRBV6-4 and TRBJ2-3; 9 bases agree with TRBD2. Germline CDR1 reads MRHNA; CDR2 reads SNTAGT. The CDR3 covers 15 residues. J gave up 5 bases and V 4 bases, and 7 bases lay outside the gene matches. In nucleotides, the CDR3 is TGTGCCAGCAGTGCATCGGCAGCGGGGGGAGATACGCAGTATTTT. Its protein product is CASSASAAGGDTQYF.

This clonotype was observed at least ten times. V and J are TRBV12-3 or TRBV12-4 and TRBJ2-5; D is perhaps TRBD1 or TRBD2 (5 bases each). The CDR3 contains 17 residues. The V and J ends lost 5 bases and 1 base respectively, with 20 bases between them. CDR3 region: CASSPLLGVGVQETQYF. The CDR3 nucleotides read TGTGCCAGCAGTCCCCTCCTCGGGGTGGGGGTCCAAGAGACCCAGTACTTC.

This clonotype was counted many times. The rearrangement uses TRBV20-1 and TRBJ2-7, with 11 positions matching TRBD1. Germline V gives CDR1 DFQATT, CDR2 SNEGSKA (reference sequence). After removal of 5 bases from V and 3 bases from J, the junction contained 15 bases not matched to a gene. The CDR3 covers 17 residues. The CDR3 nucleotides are TGCAGTGCTTCAGATACCATCCGGACAGGGGGCATCTACGAGCAGTACTTC. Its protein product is CSASDTIRTGGIYEQYF.

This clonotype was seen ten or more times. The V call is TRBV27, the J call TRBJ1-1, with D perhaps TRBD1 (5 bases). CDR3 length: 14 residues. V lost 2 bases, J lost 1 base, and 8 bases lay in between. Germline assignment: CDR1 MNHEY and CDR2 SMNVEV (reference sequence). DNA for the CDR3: TGTGCCAGCAGTTTAGTGGGGACGAACACTGAAGCTTTCTTT. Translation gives CASSLVGTNTEAFF.

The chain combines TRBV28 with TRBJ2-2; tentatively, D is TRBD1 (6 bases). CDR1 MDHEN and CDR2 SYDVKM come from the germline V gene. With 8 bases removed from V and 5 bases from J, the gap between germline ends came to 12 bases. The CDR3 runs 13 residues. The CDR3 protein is CASERQGTGELFF. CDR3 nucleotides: TGTGCCAGCGAAAGGCAGGGGACCGGGGAGCTGTTTTTT.

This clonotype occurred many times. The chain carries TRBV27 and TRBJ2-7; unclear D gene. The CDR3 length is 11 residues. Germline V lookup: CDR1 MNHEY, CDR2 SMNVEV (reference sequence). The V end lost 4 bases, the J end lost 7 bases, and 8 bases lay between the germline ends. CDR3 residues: CASSSLREQYF. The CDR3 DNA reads TGTGCCAGCAGTTCCCTGAGGGAGCAGTACTTC.

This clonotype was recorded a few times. This CDR3 reads CASSTGTGGNSPLHF. In DNA form, the CDR3 reads TGTGCCAGTAGTACCGGGACAGGGGGTAATTCACCCCTCCACTTT. The chain uses TRBV19 and TRBJ1-6, with 11 positions matching TRBD1. CDR3 length: 15 amino acids. V was pared by 4 bases and J by 6 bases, with 2 bases of the junction left unmatched. Germline loops: CDR1 LNHDA, CDR2 SQIVND (reference sequence). Full variable domain (missing parts from reference TRBV19 and TRBJ1-6): DGGITQSPKYLFRKEGQNVTLSCEQNLNHDAMYWYRQDPGQGLRLIYYSQIVNDFQKGDIAEGYSVSREKKESFPLTVTSAQKNPTAFYLCASSTGTGGNSPLHFGNGTRLTVT.

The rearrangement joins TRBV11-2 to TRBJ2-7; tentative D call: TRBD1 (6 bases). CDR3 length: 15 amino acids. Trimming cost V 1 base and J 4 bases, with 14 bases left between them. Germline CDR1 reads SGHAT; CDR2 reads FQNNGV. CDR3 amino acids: CASSLAPGTQYEQYF. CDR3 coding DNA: TGTGCCAGCAGCTTAGCACCCGGGACACAGTACGAGCAGTACTTC.

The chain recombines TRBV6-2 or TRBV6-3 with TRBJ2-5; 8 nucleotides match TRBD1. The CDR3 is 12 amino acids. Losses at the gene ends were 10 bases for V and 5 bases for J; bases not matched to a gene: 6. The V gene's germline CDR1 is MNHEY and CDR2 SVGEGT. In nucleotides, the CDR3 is TGTGCCAACACGACAGGGGTGGAGACCCAGTACTTC. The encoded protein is CANTTGVETQYF.

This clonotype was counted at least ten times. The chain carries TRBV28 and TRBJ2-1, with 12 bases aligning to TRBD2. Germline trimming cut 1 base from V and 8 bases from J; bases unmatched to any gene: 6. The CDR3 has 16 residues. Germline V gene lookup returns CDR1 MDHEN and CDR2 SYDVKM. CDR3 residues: CASSLSASGRVHEQFF. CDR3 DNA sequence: TGTGCCAGCAGTTTATCGGCTAGCGGGAGGGTCCATGAGCAGTTCTTC.

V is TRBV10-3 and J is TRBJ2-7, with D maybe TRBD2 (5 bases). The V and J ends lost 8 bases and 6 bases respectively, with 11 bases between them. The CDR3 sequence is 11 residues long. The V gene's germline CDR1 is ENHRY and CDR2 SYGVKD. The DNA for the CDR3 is TGTGCCATCCTTGGCGGGTCCGAGCAGTACTTC. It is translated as CAILGGSEQYF.

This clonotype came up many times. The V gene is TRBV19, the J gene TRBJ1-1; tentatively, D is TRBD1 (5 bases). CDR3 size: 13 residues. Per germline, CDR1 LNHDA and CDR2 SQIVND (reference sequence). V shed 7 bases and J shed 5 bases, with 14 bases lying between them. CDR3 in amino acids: CASTLGVRTEAFF. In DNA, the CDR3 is TGTGCCAGTACGCTGGGGGTACGGACTGAAGCTTTCTTT.

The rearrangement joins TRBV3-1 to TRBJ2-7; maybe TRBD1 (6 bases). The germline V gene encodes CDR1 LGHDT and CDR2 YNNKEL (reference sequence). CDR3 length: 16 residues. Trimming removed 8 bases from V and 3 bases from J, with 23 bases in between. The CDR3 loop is CASSPLKQGTHYEQYF. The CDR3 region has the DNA TGTGCCAGCTCACCCCTCAAACAGGGCACGCACTACGAGCAGTACTTC.